Presented here are 18 T cell receptor beta chains from one specimen sequenced in a study of blood T cells in healthy people across ages. A sample-barcoded 5' primer and a J-beta primer mix were used in a second PCR of roughly 6 to 11 cycles. TCRdb itself ran the 5' RACE reads through MiXCR, one entry per CDR3 protein. The sample has roughly 2 million distinct CDR3 sequences, about 49% seen once; the top ten hold approximately 2.1%. Sequenced: blood. These receptors were obtained from a woman between 35 and 50 years old in good health.

The rearrangement uses TRBV7-2 and TRBJ2-7; D gene uncertain. The CDR3 loop spans 12 amino acids. Germline V gene data show CDR1 as SGHTA and CDR2 as FQGNSA. Trimming pared 4 bases from V and 1 base from J, leaving 5 bases between. The DNA of the CDR3 is TGTGCCAGCAGCTCTTTTTCCTACGAGCAGTACTTC. It is translated as CASSSFSYEQYF.

The gene calls are TRBV5-1 and TRBJ1-1; no clear D. Trimming pared 2 bases from V and 0 bases from J, leaving 8 bases between. Germline lookup yields CDR1 SGHRS and CDR2 YFSETQ. The CDR3 contains 14 residues. The CDR3: CASSLQNMNTEAFF. CDR3 bases: TGCGCCAGCAGCTTACAGAACATGAACACTGAAGCTTTCTTT.

This clonotype was detected a few times. The genes are TRBV7-2 and TRBJ2-3; D call uncertain. Germline V CDR1 and CDR2: SGHTA, FQGNSA. CDR3 length equals 14 residues. V was shortened by 1 base and J by 2 bases, with 7 bases between the two germline ends. CDR3 DNA: TGTGCCAGCAGCTTAGACAGCCTCACAGATACGCAGTATTTT. The encoded protein is CASSLDSLTDTQYF.

The chain is built from TRBV11-1 and TRBJ2-3, with 12 bases that match TRBD2. This CDR3 is 14 amino acids long. J was trimmed by 5 bases and V by 8 bases; bases with no gene match: 5. From germline, CDR1 is SGHAT and CDR2 FQDESV (reference sequence). Written as DNA, the CDR3 is TGTGCCAGCGGTCTAGCGGGGGGGCTAGATACGCAGTATTTT. Its protein is CASGLAGGLDTQYF.

This chain links TRBV29-1 with TRBJ2-1; D perhaps matches TRBD1 (6 bases). V lost 8 bases and J 7 bases, leaving 12 bases between the germline ends. Germline V gene sequence: CDR1 SQVTM, CDR2 ANQGSEA. This CDR3 is built from 11 residues. The CDR3 here is CSILRGNEQFF. The CDR3 nucleotides are TGCAGCATCTTAAGGGGGAATGAGCAGTTCTTC.

The table lists this clonotype with a few counts. The chain carries TRBV27 and TRBJ2-7; no reliable D call. The J call is in doubt because the DNA end fits TRBJ2-5 better. The CDR3 sequence is 14 residues long. Germline V lookup: CDR1 MNHEY, CDR2 SMNVEV (reference sequence). The DNA of the CDR3 is TGTGCCAGCAGTTCCCAAATCGAACTGGAGACCCAGTACTTC. Protein sequence: CASSSQIELETQYF.

The genes are TRBV25-1 and TRBJ1-2, with D possibly matching TRBD1 (5 bases). CDR3 length equals 15 residues. The germline V gene has CDR1 MGHDK and CDR2 SYGVNS. Trimming removed 1 base from V and 3 bases from J, with 12 bases in between. The CDR3 nucleotides read TGTGCCAGCAGTGAATGGAAGGGGAAGGACTATGGCTACACCTTC. Translation gives CASSEWKGKDYGYTF.

The chain has TRBV7-2 and TRBJ2-7, with D perhaps TRBD2 (6 bases). V was shortened by 5 bases and J by 2 bases, with 10 bases between the two germline ends. Germline lookup yields CDR1 SGHTA and CDR2 FQGNSA. The CDR3 consists of 13 residues. As DNA, the CDR3 is TGTGCCAGCAGCGGGGGGATACCCTACGAGCAGTACTTC. Translated: CASSGGIPYEQYF.

V usage is TRBV7-9 and J usage is TRBJ1-2, with 8 bases matching TRBD1. The V and J ends lost 5 bases and 0 bases, in that order; junction bases with no gene match: 5. Germline V gene lookup returns CDR1 SEHNR and CDR2 FQNEAQ (reference sequence). The CDR3 totals 15 residues. The CDR3 DNA sequence: TGTGCCAGCAGCCTTGGACAGGGAACTAACTATGGCTACACCTTC. It specifies CASSLGQGTNYGYTF.

With respect to this clonotype: Mismatch with germline at one junction end may stem from a read error. The J gene is TRBJ2-3, the V gene TRBV28, with 7 bases lining up with TRBD2. Germline CDR1 reads MDHEN; CDR2 reads SYDVKM. The CDR3 consists of 16 residues. The CDR3 region has the DNA TGTGCCTGCAGTTCCCCTTCTAGCGGTAGCACAGATACGCAGTATTTT. This codes for CACSSPSSGSTDTQYF.

The CDR3 region is CASSLGPGESYGYTF. CDR3 DNA sequence: TGTGCCAGCAGCTTAGGCCCAGGGGAAAGCTATGGCTACACCTTC. V gene TRBV7-9 combines with J gene TRBJ1-2, with D possibly being TRBD1 (6 bases). This CDR3 is 15 amino acids long. V lost 1 base to trimming and J lost 4 bases, with 13 bases between them. Germline CDR1 SEHNR, CDR2 FQNEAQ (reference sequence).

This clonotype was seen only a few times. The genes are TRBV15 and TRBJ2-1, with 8 positions matching TRBD2. There are 15 residues in the CDR3. Trimming at V came to 7 bases and at J to 0 bases, leaving 5 bases not matched to a gene. Per the germline V gene, CDR1 is LNHNV and CDR2 is YYDKDF (reference sequence). The CDR3 loop is CATIDGGVSYNEQFF. The CDR3 nucleotides are TGTGCCACCATTGACGGGGGGGTCTCCTACAATGAGCAGTTCTTC.

This clonotype appeared a few times. The rearrangement joins TRBV5-1 to TRBJ2-3; the D gene could be TRBD1 or TRBD2 (7 bases each). CDR3 size: 15 residues. Germline CDR1 and CDR2: SGHRS and YFSETQ. V was pared by 4 bases and J by 5 bases, with 17 bases between. The CDR3 reads CASSPQGGKGDTQYF. CDR3 DNA sequence: TGCGCCAGCAGCCCCCAGGGGGGGAAGGGAGATACGCAGTATTTT. The variable domain in full, with the rest retrieved from reference TRBV5-1 and TRBJ2-3, is KAGVTQTPRYLIKTRGQQVTLSCSPISGHRSVSWYQQTPGQGLQFLFEYFSETQRNKGNFPGRFSGRQFSNSRSEMNVSTLELGDSALYLCASSPQGGKGDTQYFGPGTRLTVL.

This chain joins TRBV20-1 and TRBJ1-5, with D unresolved. This CDR3 region has 12 residues. V lost 6 bases and J lost 4, with 10 bases in between. Germline V gene lookup returns CDR1 DFQATT and CDR2 SNEGSKA (reference sequence). The chain's CDR3 is CSAPDGNQPQHF. The CDR3 region has the DNA TGCAGTGCCCCGGACGGGAATCAGCCCCAGCATTTT.

The V gene is TRBV28, the J gene TRBJ1-2, with TRBD1 matching 10 bases. CDR1 is MDHEN and CDR2 is SYDVKM in the germline V gene. The CDR3 is 15 amino acids. After removal of 5 bases from V and 7 bases from J, the junction contained 10 bases not matched to a gene. CDR3 amino acids: CASSPRDRGAVGYTF. The CDR3, as DNA: TGTGCCAGCAGTCCCAGGGACAGGGGAGCGGTTGGCTACACCTTC.

The gene calls are TRBV12-3 or TRBV12-4 and TRBJ1-2; D may be TRBD1 (5 bases). Trimming left V 10 bases short and J 0 bases short, with 12 bases between. This CDR3 is 13 amino acids long. The chain's CDR3 is CATRWGANYGYTF. CDR3 bases: TGTGCCACCAGGTGGGGGGCTAACTATGGCTACACCTTC.

The V and J genes are TRBV27 and TRBJ2-3; maybe TRBD2 (6 bases). Trimming took off 5 bases at V and 1 base at J, with 13 bases between the two ends. The V gene's germline CDR1 is MNHEY and CDR2 SMNVEV (reference sequence). This CDR3 has 15 amino acids. The CDR3 sequence: CASSTVREGTDTQYF. The CDR3 bases are TGTGCCAGCAGTACCGTAAGGGAGGGCACAGATACGCAGTATTTT.

Ten or more counts support this clonotype. CDR3 amino acids: CASSRTRGEQYF. The CDR3 coding sequence is TGTGCCAGCAGCCGGACTAGAGGCGAGCAGTACTTC. The genes are TRBV7-2 and TRBJ2-5; 7 bases align to TRBD2. The DNA end is more similar to TRBJ2-7, so the J call may be wrong. Germline V lookup: CDR1 SGHTA, CDR2 FQGNSA. There are 12 residues in the CDR3.